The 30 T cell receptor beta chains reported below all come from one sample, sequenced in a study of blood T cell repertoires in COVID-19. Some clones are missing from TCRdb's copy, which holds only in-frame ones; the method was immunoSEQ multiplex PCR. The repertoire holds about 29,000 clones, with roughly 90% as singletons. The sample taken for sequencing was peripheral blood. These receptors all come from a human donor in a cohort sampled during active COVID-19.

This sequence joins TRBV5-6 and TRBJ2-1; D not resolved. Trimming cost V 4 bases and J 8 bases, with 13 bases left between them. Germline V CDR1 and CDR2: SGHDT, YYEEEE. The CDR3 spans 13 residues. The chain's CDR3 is CASSPLLSYEQFF. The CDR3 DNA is TGTGCCAGCAGCCCGCTGCTTAGTTATGAGCAGTTCTTC.

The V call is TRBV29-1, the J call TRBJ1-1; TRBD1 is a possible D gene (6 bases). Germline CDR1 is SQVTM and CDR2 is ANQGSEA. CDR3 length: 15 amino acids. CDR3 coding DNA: TGCAGTGACCTAGGGACAAATCCTTGGGGCACTGAAGCTTTCTTT. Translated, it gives CSDLGTNPWGTEAFF.

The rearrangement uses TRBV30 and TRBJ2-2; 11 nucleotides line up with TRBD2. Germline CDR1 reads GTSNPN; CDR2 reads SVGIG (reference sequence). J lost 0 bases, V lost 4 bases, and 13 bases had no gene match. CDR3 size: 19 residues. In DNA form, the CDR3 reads TGTGCCTGGATTAAGGGGCTAGCGGGGGGACTTACGAACACCGGGGAGCTGTTTTTT. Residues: CAWIKGLAGGLTNTGELFF.

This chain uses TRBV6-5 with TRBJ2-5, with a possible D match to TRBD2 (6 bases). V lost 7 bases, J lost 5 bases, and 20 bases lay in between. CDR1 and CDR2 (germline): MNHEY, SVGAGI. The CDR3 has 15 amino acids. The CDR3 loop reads CASTAAGNRRETQYF. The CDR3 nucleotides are TGTGCCAGCACTGCGGCGGGGAATAGGAGGGAGACCCAGTACTTC.

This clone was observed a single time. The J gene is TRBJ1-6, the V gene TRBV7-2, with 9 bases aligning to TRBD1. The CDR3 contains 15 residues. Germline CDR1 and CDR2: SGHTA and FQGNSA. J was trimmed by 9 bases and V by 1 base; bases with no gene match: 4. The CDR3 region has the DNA TGTGCCAGCAGCTTAGTTGGACAGGGGAGTTCACCCCTCCACTTT. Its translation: CASSLVGQGSSPLHF.

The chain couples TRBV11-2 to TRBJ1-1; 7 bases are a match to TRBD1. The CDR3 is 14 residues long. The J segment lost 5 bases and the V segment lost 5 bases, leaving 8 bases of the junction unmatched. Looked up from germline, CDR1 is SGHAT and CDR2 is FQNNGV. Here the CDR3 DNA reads TGTGCCAGCAGCCCCCGGGCCAGGGGGACTGAAGCTTTCTTT. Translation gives CASSPRARGTEAFF.

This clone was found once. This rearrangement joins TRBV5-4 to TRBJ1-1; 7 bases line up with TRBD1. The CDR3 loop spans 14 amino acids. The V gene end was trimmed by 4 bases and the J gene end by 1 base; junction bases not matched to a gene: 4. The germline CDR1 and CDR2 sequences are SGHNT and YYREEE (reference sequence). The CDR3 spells CASSPDRKNTEAFF. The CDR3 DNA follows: TGTGCCAGCAGCCCGGACAGGAAGAACACTGAAGCTTTCTTT.

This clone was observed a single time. The CDR3 loop is CASSLDQGAVGTQYF. The CDR3 DNA reads as TGTGCCAGCAGCTTAGATCAAGGAGCGGTGGGGACCCAGTACTTC. V gene TRBV7-2 combines with J gene TRBJ2-5, with D possibly TRBD2 on 5 matching bases. The V end lost 1 base, the J end lost 7 bases, and 16 bases lay between the germline ends. The CDR3 length is 15 residues. The germline gives CDR1 SGHTA, CDR2 FQGNSA.

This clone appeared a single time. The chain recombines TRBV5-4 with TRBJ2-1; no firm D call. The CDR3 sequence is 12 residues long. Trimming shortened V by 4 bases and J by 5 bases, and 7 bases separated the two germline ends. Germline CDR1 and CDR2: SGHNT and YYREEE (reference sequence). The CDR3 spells CASSRVNNEQFF. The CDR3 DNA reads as TGTGCCAGCAGCCGGGTCAACAATGAGCAGTTCTTC.

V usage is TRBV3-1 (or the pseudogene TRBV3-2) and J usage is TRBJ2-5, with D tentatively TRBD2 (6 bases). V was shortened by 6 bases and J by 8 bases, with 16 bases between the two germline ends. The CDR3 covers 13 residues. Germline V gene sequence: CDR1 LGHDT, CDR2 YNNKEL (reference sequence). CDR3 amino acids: CASSPRIAVTQYF. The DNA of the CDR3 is TGTGCCAGCAGTCCTCGGATAGCGGTCACCCAGTACTTC.

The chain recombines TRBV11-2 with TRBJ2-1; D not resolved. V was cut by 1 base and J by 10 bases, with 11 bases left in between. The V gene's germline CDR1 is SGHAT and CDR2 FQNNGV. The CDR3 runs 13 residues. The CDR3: CASSLVAELEQFF. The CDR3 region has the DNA TGTGCCAGCAGCTTAGTTGCGGAACTCGAGCAGTTCTTC.

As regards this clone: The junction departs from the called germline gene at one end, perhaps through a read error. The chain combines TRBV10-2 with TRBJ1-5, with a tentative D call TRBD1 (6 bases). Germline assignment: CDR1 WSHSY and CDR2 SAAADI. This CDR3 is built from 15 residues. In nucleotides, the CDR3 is TGCGCCAGCAGTGAGAGAGGCGGGGGCAACCAGCCCCAGCATTTT. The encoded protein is CASSERGGGNQPQHF.

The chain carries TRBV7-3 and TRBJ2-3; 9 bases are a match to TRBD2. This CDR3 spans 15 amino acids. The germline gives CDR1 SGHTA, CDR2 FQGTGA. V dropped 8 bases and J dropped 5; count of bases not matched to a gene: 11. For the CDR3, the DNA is TGTGCCAGCGGTAAAAGCGGGGGGCGTAGAGATACGCAGTATTTT. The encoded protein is CASGKSGGRRDTQYF. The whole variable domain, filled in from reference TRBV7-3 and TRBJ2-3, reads GAGVSQTPSNKVTEKGKYVELRCDPISGHTALYWYRQSLGQGPEFLIYFQGTGAADDSGLPNDRFFAVRPEGSVSTLKIQRTERGDSAVYLCASGKSGGRRDTQYFGPGTRLTVL.

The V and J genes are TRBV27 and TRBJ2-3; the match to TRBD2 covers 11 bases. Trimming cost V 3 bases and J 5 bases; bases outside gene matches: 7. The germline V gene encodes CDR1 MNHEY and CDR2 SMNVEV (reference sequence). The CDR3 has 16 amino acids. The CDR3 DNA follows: TGTGCCAGCAGTTTGGATCTAGCGGGGGGATTAGATACGCAGTATTTT. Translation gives CASSLDLAGGLDTQYF.

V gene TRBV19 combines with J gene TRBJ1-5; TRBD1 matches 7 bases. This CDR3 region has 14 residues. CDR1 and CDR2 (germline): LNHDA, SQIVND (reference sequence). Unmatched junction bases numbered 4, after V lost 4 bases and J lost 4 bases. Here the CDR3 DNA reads TGTGCCAGTAGTACGGGACAGCAGAATCAGCCCCAGCATTTT. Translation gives CASSTGQQNQPQHF.

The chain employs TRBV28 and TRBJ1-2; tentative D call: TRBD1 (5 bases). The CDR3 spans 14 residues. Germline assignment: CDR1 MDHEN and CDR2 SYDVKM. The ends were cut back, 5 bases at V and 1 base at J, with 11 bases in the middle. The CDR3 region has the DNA TGTGCCAGCAGTCTACAGGCCATTAACTATGGCTACACCTTC. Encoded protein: CASSLQAINYGYTF.

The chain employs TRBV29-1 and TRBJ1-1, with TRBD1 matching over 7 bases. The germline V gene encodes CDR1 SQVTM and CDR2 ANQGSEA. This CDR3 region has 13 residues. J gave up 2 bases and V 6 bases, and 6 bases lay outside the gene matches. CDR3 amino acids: CSVSDRANTEAFF. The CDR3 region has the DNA TGCAGCGTATCCGACAGGGCAAACACTGAAGCTTTCTTT.

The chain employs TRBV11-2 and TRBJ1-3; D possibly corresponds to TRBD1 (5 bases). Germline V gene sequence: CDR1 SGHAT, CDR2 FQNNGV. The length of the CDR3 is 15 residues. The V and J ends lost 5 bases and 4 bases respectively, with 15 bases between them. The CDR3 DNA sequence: TGTGCCAGCAGCCCGGTGGCAGGGCCAGGAAACACCATATATTTT. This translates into CASSPVAGPGNTIYF.

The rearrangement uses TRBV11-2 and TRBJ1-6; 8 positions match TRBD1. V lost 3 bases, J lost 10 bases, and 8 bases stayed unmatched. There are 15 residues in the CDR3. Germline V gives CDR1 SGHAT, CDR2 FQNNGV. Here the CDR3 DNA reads TGTGCCAGCAGCTTCCTCGACAGGGGAGCCTCACCCCTCCACTTT. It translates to CASSFLDRGASPLHF.

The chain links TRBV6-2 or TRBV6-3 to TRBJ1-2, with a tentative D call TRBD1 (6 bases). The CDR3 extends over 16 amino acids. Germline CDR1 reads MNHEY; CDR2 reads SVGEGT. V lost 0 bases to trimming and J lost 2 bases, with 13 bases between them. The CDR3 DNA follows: TGTGCCAGCAGTTACTCAAGGCAGGGGATGAACTATGGCTACACCTTC. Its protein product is CASSYSRQGMNYGYTF.

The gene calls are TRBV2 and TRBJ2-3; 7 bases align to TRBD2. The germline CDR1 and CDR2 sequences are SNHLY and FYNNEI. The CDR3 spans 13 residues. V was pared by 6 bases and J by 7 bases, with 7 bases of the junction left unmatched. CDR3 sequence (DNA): TGTGCCAGCAGGCCGGATAGCGGGTATACGCAGTATTTT. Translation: CASRPDSGYTQYF. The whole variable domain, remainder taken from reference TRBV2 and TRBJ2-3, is EPEVTQTPSHQVTQMGQEVILRCVPISNHLYFYWYRQILGQKVEFLVSFYNNEISEKSEIFDDQFSVERPDGSNFTLKIRSTKLEDSAMYFCASRPDSGYTQYFGPGTRLTVL.

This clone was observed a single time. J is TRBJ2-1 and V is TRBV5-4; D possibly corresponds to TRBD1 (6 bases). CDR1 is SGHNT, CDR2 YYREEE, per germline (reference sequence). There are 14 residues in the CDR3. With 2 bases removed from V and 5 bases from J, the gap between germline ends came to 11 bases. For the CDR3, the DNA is TGTGCCAGCAGCTTTCGGGACATCGACAATGAGCAGTTCTTC. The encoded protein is CASSFRDIDNEQFF.

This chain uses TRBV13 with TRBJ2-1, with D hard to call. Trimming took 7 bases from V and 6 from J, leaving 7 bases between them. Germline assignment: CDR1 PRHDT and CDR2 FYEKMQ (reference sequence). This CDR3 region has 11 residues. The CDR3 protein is CASTRRNEQFF. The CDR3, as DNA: TGTGCCAGCACCCGTCGCAATGAGCAGTTCTTC.

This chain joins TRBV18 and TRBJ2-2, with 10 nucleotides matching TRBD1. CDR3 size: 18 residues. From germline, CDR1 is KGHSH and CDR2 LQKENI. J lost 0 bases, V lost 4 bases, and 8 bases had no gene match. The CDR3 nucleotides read TGTGCCAGCTCACTACGAGGACAGGGGGTAGCGAACACCGGGGAGCTGTTTTTT. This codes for CASSLRGQGVANTGELFF. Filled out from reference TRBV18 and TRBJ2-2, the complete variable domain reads NAGVMQNPRHLVRRRGQEARLRCSPMKGHSHVYWYRQLPEEGLKFMVYLQKENIIDESGMPKERFSAEFPKEGPSILRIQQVVRGDSAAYFCASSLRGQGVANTGELFFGEGSRLTVL.

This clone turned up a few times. DNA for the CDR3: TGTGCCTGGACCAGGGGGCAGAATTCACCCCTCCACTTT. It yields the protein CAWTRGQNSPLHF. The chain joins TRBV30 to TRBJ1-6; 8 bases match TRBD1. The length of the CDR3 is 13 residues. Per germline, CDR1 GTSNPN and CDR2 SVGIG (reference sequence). The V and J ends lost 4 bases and 7 bases, in that order; junction bases with no gene match: 3.

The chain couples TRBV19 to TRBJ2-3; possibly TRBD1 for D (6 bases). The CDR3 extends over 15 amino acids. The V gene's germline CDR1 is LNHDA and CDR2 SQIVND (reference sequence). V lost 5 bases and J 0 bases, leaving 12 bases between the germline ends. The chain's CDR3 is CASSLGQLSTDTQYF. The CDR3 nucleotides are TGTGCCAGTAGTTTAGGACAGCTTAGCACAGATACGCAGTATTTT.

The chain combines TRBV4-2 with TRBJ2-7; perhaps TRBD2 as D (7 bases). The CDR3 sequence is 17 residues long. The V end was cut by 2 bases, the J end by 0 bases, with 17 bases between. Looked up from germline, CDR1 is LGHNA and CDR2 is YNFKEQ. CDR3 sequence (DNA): TGTGCCAGCAGCCAACCGGGAGGCCAGGGGAGCTCCTACGAGCAGTACTTC. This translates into CASSQPGGQGSSYEQYF.

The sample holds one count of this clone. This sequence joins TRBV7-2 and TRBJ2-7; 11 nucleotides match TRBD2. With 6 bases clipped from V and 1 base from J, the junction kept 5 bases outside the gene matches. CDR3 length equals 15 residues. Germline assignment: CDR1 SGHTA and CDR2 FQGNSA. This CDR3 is CASSLTSGESYEQYF. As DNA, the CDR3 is TGTGCCAGCAGTTTGACTAGCGGGGAGTCCTACGAGCAGTACTTC.

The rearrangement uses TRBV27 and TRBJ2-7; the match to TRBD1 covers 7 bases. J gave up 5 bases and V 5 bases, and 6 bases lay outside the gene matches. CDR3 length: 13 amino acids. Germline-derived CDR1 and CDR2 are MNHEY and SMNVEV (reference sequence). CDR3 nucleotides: TGTGCCAGCAGTCTAAACAGGGGCCACGAGCAGTACTTC. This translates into CASSLNRGHEQYF.

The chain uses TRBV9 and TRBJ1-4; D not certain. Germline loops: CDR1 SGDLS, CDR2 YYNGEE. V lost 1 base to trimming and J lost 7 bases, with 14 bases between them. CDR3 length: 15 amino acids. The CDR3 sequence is CASSVSGLGSEKLFF. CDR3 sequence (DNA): TGTGCCAGCAGCGTATCTGGGCTCGGGAGTGAAAAACTGTTTTTT.